These 17 T cell receptor beta chains originate from one sample sequenced in a study of T cell clonality in common variable immunodeficiency. Their specific antigens are unknown. General study points: Reportedly, TCR beta sequences from common variable immunodeficiency showed fewer deletions and N-nucleotide insertions.

Sequencing used immunoSEQ multiplex PCR; TCRdb keeps in-frame clones, though not all of them. The sample includes 40,000 to 50,000 clones, none of them occurring once. The sequenced sample consisted of peripheral blood mononuclear cells. All receptors derive from a human donor with common variable immunodeficiency.

This clone was seen ten or more times. The read ends 3 residues early relative to the CDR3; the germline J gene fills the gap. The J gene is TRBJ1-2, the V gene TRBV29-1; possibly TRBD1 for D (5 bases). The CDR3 has 13 residues. Trimming took off 4 bases at V and 4 bases at J, with 13 bases between the two ends. Germline assignment: CDR1 SQVTM and CDR2 ANQGSEA. The CDR3 bases that were read are TGCAGCGTTGCGGGGGGATATGGCTATGGC. This codes for CSVAGGYGYG. From start to end, the CDR3 is CSVAGGYGYGYTF.

This clone has at least ten counts. The CDR3 is cut off 3 residues early in the read; its end comes from the germline J gene. V and J are TRBV30 and TRBJ2-4, with 13 bases that match TRBD2. The junction had 11 bases not matched to a gene; V was cut back by 4 bases and J by 8 bases. Germline V lookup: CDR1 GTSNPN, CDR2 SVGIG (reference sequence). The CDR3 consists of 16 residues. Here the CDR3 reads CAWIPTSGGASDIQYF. The CDR3 DNA, read in part, is TGTGCCTGGATCCCCACTAGCGGGGGGGCCAGTGACATT.

This clone was observed at least ten times. CDR3 DNA, as far as it was read: TGCAGCGTTGTCCCCCCTAGCGGTAGCACAGATACG. Protein sequence: CSVVPPSGSTDT. The CDR3 in its entirety is CSVVPPSGSTDTQYF. The chain carries TRBV29-1 and TRBJ2-3; 7 nucleotides match TRBD2. The read comes to an end 3 residues before the CDR3 does, leaving the germline J gene to fill in the end. This CDR3 contains 15 residues. CDR1 and CDR2 from the germline V gene are SQVTM and ANQGSEA. Germline trimming cut 4 bases from V and 0 bases from J; bases unmatched to any gene: 7.

This clone was observed many times. One end of the junction fails to match germline, which may point to a read error. The CDR3 extends 3 residues past the end of the read, so its final part is completed from the germline J gene. The chain joins TRBV2 to TRBJ1-4; D is uncertain. The CDR3 loop spans 14 amino acids. The germline CDR1 and CDR2 sequences are SNHLY and FYNNEI. The CDR3: CASSEQTPLEQLFF. Partial CDR3 DNA: TGTGCCAGCAGTGAACAGACTCCCCTTGAACAA. Drawing the rest from reference TRBV2 and TRBJ1-4, the complete variable domain is EPEVTQTPSHQVTQMGQEVILRCVPISNHLYFYWYRQILGQKVEFLVSFYNNEISEKSEIFDDQFSVERPDGSNFTLKIRSTKLEDSAMYFCASSEQTPLEQLFFGSGTQLSVL.

This clone was observed a few times. The read ends 3 residues early relative to the CDR3; the germline J gene fills the gap. The genes are TRBV19 and TRBJ1-6; 7 positions agree with TRBD1. The CDR3 has 14 amino acids. Germline loops: CDR1 LNHDA, CDR2 SQIVND (reference sequence). V gave up 3 bases and J gave up 9 bases; unmatched junction bases: 5. The sequenced part of the CDR3 DNA is TGTGCCAGTAGTATCGGCAGGGGGAGTTCACCC. Translating gives CASSIGRGSSP. The complete CDR3 sequence is CASSIGRGSSPLHF.

Concerning this clone itself: The DNA ends 3 residues before the CDR3 does, and the rest of the CDR3 is filled in from the germline J gene. This chain links TRBV19 with TRBJ2-3, with 10 bases lining up with TRBD2. Germline V gene lookup returns CDR1 LNHDA and CDR2 SQIVND (reference sequence). The CDR3 totals 17 residues. The ends lost 3 bases at V and 4 bases at J; junction bases unmatched: 10. This CDR3 is CASSMLLAGVGADTQYF. The sequenced CDR3 bases are TGTGCCAGTAGTATGTTGCTAGCGGGAGTTGGCGCAGATACG.

This clone was observed many times. The read is 3 residues too short to cover the CDR3 end, so that end is filled in from the germline J gene. The J gene is TRBJ2-1, the V gene TRBV29-1, with D perhaps TRBD1 (5 bases). Trimming stripped 8 bases from V and 6 bases from J, with 11 bases between. There are 11 residues in the CDR3. Per germline, CDR1 SQVTM and CDR2 ANQGSEA. The covered CDR3 bases are TGCAGCCTAGGGGTATCCAATGAG. Translating it yields CSLGVSNE. The CDR3, in full, reads CSLGVSNEQFF.

This clone was counted only a few times. The read ends 3 residues early relative to the CDR3; the germline J gene fills the gap. The same CDR3 can be traced to other DNA sequences in this sample. This chain uses TRBV5-6 with TRBJ2-7; 9 positions agree with TRBD1. V shed 0 bases and J 5 bases; nucleotides not matched to a gene: 3. The CDR3 consists of 14 residues. The germline CDR1 and CDR2 sequences are SGHDT and YYEEEE. CDR3 DNA (partial): TGTGCCAGCAGCTTGGGGACAGGGGACCACGAG. This encodes CASSLGTGDHE. The full CDR3 protein is CASSLGTGDHEQYF.

Comment on this clone: The read gets to within 3 residues of the CDR3 end, and the germline J gene fills in the rest. This chain connects TRBV19 to TRBJ1-6, with D uncertain. Between the trimmed V and J ends, which lost 7 bases and 8 bases, there was a span of 9 bases. The CDR3 is 12 amino acids. Germline CDR1 reads LNHDA; CDR2 reads SQIVND (reference sequence). The CDR3 DNA, read in part, is TGTGCCAGTAAGGTCGGGGATTCACCC. Its translation: CASKVGDSP. The CDR3 as a whole reads CASKVGDSPLHF.

This clone was detected ten times or more. The read ends 3 residues shy of where the CDR3 ends; the end is completed using the germline J gene. The rearrangement joins TRBV5-1 to TRBJ2-3; 7 positions agree with TRBD2. The junction had 3 bases not matched to a gene; V was cut back by 0 bases and J by 2 bases. This CDR3 has 15 amino acids. CDR1 is SGHRS, CDR2 YFSETQ, per germline. CDR3 bases read: TGCGCCAGCAGCTTGGGGACTAGTGTCACAGATACG. This sequence encodes CASSLGTSVTDT. The full CDR3 protein reads CASSLGTSVTDTQYF. Full variable domain (remainder filled in from reference TRBV5-1 and TRBJ2-3): KAGVTQTPRYLIKTRGQQVTLSCSPISGHRSVSWYQQTPGQGLQFLFEYFSETQRNKGNFPGRFSGRQFSNSRSEMNVSTLELGDSALYLCASSLGTSVTDTQYFGPGTRLTVL.

Comments on this clone: The CDR3 extends 3 residues past the end of the read, so its final part is completed from the germline J gene. V is TRBV19 and J is TRBJ1-5; D is perhaps TRBD1 (6 bases). Germline lookup yields CDR1 LNHDA and CDR2 SQIVND (reference sequence). Trimming stripped 4 bases from V and 0 bases from J, with 13 bases between. The CDR3 is 16 amino acids. Incomplete CDR3 DNA: TGTGCCAGTAGTACTCGGACAGACAATAGCAATCAGCCC. Translating gives CASSTRTDNSNQP. The full CDR3 sequence reads CASSTRTDNSNQPQHF.

This clone was detected ten times or more. The read ends 3 residues before the CDR3 terminus; that terminus is restored from the germline J gene. The J gene is TRBJ1-4, the V gene TRBV19; 11 bases agree with TRBD1. The CDR3 covers 14 residues. The V gene's germline CDR1 is LNHDA and CDR2 SQIVND (reference sequence). The J segment lost 8 bases and the V segment lost 7 bases, leaving 6 bases of the junction unmatched. CDR3 sequence: CASKADRGREKLFF. The sequenced part of the CDR3 DNA is TGTGCCAGTAAGGCGGACAGGGGGCGCGAAAAA. Looking up the rest from reference TRBV19 and TRBJ1-4 gives the full variable domain: DGGITQSPKYLFRKEGQNVTLSCEQNLNHDAMYWYRQDPGQGLRLIYYSQIVNDFQKGDIAEGYSVSREKKESFPLTVTSAQKNPTAFYLCASKADRGREKLFFGSGTQLSVL.

This clone was recorded a few times. The read ends 3 residues shy of where the CDR3 ends; the end is completed using the germline J gene. The rearrangement uses TRBV19 and TRBJ1-4; 10 bases agree with TRBD1. Trimming at V came to 6 bases and at J to 0 bases, leaving 10 bases not matched to a gene. The CDR3 contains 18 residues. CDR1 LNHDA and CDR2 SQIVND come from the germline V gene (reference sequence). CDR3 loop: CASSPGQGVAATNEKLFF. CDR3 DNA, as far as it was read: TGTGCCAGTAGCCCAGGACAGGGGGTGGCGGCAACTAATGAAAAA.

This clone was counted many times. The read finishes 3 residues shy of the CDR3 end, and the germline J gene is used to complete it. The rearrangement links TRBV20-1 to TRBJ1-1, with D perhaps matching TRBD1 (5 bases). V lost 6 bases and J lost 3, with 14 bases in between. The germline gives CDR1 DFQATT, CDR2 SNEGSKA (reference sequence). The CDR3 totals 13 residues. CDR3 region: CSADQGMDTEAFF. The CDR3 DNA, read in part, is TGCAGTGCGGATCAGGGCATGGACACTGAA.

There are a few counts of this clone. The read terminates 3 residues before the CDR3 end, so the remaining end is supplied by the germline J gene. The V call is TRBV23-1, the J call TRBJ2-5; 9 nucleotides line up with TRBD2. TRBV23-1 is an ORF for which the function is uncertain. Trimming took 11 bases from V and 5 from J; bases not matched to a gene: 21. The CDR3 has 17 residues. The CDR3 sequence: CAGPTEFRREGLETQYF. CDR3 DNA, as far as it was read: TGCGCCGGCCCCACGGAGTTTAGGCGGGAGGGCCTTGAGACC.

For this clone: The sequenced fragment ends 3 residues before the CDR3 boundary, so the rest is inferred from the germline J gene. This rearrangement joins TRBV7-2 to TRBJ2-4; no definite D call. The CDR3 covers 15 residues. Germline V lookup: CDR1 SGHTA, CDR2 FQGNSA. The CDR3 DNA, read in part, is TGTGCCAGCAGCTTTATAGAGCAAAGCACAGATACT. Its protein is CASSFIEQSTDT. The full CDR3 protein is CASSFIEQSTDTQYF. The variable domain in full, completed from reference TRBV7-2 and TRBJ2-4, reads GAGVSQSPSNKVTEKGKDVELRCDPISGHTALYWYRQSLGQGLEFLIYFQGNSAPDKSGLPSDRFSAERTGGSVSTLTIQRTQQEDSAVYLCASSFIEQSTDTQYFGAGTRLSVL.

This clone appeared many times. The CDR3 is cut off 3 residues early in the read; its end comes from the germline J gene. This rearrangement joins TRBV6-1 to TRBJ1-1; maybe TRBD1 (5 bases). The CDR3 is 13 residues long. The V gene's germline CDR1 is MNHNS and CDR2 SASEGT. V was pared by 4 bases and J by 5 bases, with 11 bases between. The CDR3 is CASSAGRGTEAFF. The part of the CDR3 DNA that was read is TGTGCCAGCAGTGCAGGGCGGGGTACTGAA.